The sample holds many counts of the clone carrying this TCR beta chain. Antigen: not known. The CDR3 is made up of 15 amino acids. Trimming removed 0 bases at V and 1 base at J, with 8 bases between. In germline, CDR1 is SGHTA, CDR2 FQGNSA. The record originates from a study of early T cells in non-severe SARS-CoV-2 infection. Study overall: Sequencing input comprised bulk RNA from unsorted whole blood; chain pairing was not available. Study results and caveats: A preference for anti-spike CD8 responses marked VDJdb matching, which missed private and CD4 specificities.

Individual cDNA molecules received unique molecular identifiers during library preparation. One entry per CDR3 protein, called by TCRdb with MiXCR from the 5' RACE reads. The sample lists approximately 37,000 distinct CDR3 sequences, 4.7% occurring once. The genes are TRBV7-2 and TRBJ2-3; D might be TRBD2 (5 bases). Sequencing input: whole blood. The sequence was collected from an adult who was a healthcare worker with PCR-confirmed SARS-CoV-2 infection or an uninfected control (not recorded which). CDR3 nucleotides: TGTGCCAGCAGCTTAGCGCATAGCGGCACAGATACGCAGTATTTT. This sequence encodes CASSLAHSGTDTQYF.